Shown below are 15 T cell receptor beta chains from a single sample sequenced in a study of blood T cell repertoires in COVID-19. Generated by immunoSEQ multiplex PCR, the TCRdb table keeps only in-frame clones and is missing some. The sample lists fewer than 200,000 clones, more than 75% occurring once. The sequencing sample was made of PBMCs or T cells enriched from blood (not recorded which). The receptors were sampled from a human donor with acute COVID-19. The donor label of this sample is uncertain.

This chain links TRBV5-1 with TRBJ2-2; tentative D call: TRBD1 (6 bases). The germline gives CDR1 SGHRS, CDR2 YFSETQ. V was pared by 4 bases and J by 1 base, with 14 bases between. The CDR3 runs 16 residues. The DNA for the CDR3 is TGCGCCAGCAGCAAACATACAGGGTGGAACACCGGGGAGCTGTTTTTT. This translates into CASSKHTGWNTGELFF.

The chain links TRBV7-2 to TRBJ2-7; perhaps TRBD2 as D (5 bases). This CDR3 is built from 14 residues. The germline V gene encodes CDR1 SGHTA and CDR2 FQGNSA. V was shortened by 4 bases and J by 7 bases, with 17 bases between the two germline ends. This chain's CDR3 is CASSSPNRRGEQYF. CDR3 nucleotides: TGTGCCAGCAGCTCCCCTAATCGACGAGGGGAGCAGTACTTC.

The chain recombines TRBV2 with TRBJ1-6; 11 nucleotides agree with TRBD1. The CDR3 runs 14 residues. V shed 6 bases, J shed 7 bases, and the junction held 2 bases outside the gene matches. CDR1 is SNHLY and CDR2 is FYNNEI in the germline V gene. The CDR3 nucleotides read TGTGCCAGCAGGGGGACAGGGGGAAATTCACCCCTCCACTTT. Amino acids: CASRGTGGNSPLHF.

The CDR3 coding sequence is TGTGCCAGCATTTCTTGGGACAGATTATCTGGAAACACCATATATTTT. As protein: CASISWDRLSGNTIYF. The V call is TRBV2, the J call TRBJ1-3; TRBD1 aligns across 7 bases. This CDR3 comprises 16 residues. The V gene's germline CDR1 is SNHLY and CDR2 FYNNEI. Unmatched junction bases numbered 10, after V lost 7 bases and J lost 1 base.

This clone was observed once. This rearrangement joins TRBV5-8 to TRBJ2-4; D might be TRBD2 (6 bases). V gave up 6 bases and J gave up 0 bases, with 19 bases separating them. The length of the CDR3 is 17 residues. The germline V gene encodes CDR1 SGHTS and CDR2 YDEGEE. Here the CDR3 DNA reads TGTGCCAGCATCGGGGGAATCGGGGTACTAGCCAAAAACATTCAGTACTTC. It yields the protein CASIGGIGVLAKNIQYF.

The chain joins TRBV7-3 to TRBJ2-5, with 7 bases that match TRBD2. CDR3 length: 15 residues. With V trimmed by 0 bases and J by 1 base, 2 bases remained unmatched. Germline V gene lookup returns CDR1 SGHTA and CDR2 FQGTGA. DNA of the CDR3: TGTGCCAGCAGCTTAACGCCGGGGGGCCAAGAGACCCAGTACTTC. Protein sequence: CASSLTPGGQETQYF.

The chain employs TRBV10-1 and TRBJ1-4, with D unresolved. CDR3 length: 13 amino acids. CDR1 WNHNN and CDR2 SYGVQD come from the germline V gene (reference sequence). V was clipped by 10 bases and J by 5 bases, with 14 bases between them. CDR3 in amino acids: CANPPGRNEKLFF. The CDR3 DNA reads TGCGCCAACCCCCCGGGTAGAAATGAAAAACTGTTTTTT.

V gene TRBV29-1 combines with J gene TRBJ2-5, with D possibly TRBD2 on 6 matching bases. The germline V gene encodes CDR1 SQVTM and CDR2 ANQGSEA. V was cut by 6 bases and J by 2 bases, with 7 bases left in between. The CDR3 is 11 residues long. This CDR3 is CSVGLQETQYF. CDR3 DNA: TGCAGCGTCGGACTACAAGAGACCCAGTACTTC.

This chain links TRBV27 with TRBJ2-7; weak D call: TRBD2 (5 bases). Trimming took off 6 bases at V and 4 bases at J, with 10 bases between the two ends. From germline, CDR1 is MNHEY and CDR2 SMNVEV (reference sequence). CDR3 length: 12 residues. CDR3 amino acids: CASSGTGYEQYF. DNA for the CDR3: TGTGCCAGCAGCGGTACGGGGTACGAGCAGTACTTC.

The chain joins TRBV2 to TRBJ1-2; 7 bases fit TRBD1. The CDR3 is 12 residues long. Germline assignment: CDR1 SNHLY and CDR2 FYNNEI. With V trimmed by 6 bases and J by 4 bases, 2 bases remained unmatched. CDR3 DNA sequence: TGTGCCAGCAGGTCAGGGGGCTATGGCTACACCTTC. Encoded protein: CASRSGGYGYTF.

The chain recombines TRBV3-1 (or the pseudogene TRBV3-2) with TRBJ2-3, with a tentative D call TRBD1 (6 bases). There are 15 residues in the CDR3. The germline V and J ends were trimmed by 8 bases and 1 base, with 16 bases remaining between them. Germline CDR1 LGHDT, CDR2 YNNKEL (reference sequence). Here the CDR3 DNA reads TGTGCCAGCCGTCTCCAGGGGCTCGGCACAGATACGCAGTATTTT. Residues: CASRLQGLGTDTQYF.

This clone came up a few times. The chain joins TRBV5-4 to TRBJ1-1; D is uncertain. With 3 bases removed from V and 1 base from J, the gap between germline ends came to 7 bases. The germline gives CDR1 SGHNT, CDR2 YYREEE (reference sequence). This CDR3 comprises 13 residues. CDR3 nucleotide sequence: TGTGCCAGCAGCTCGCCACAGAACACTGAAGCTTTCTTT. Protein: CASSSPQNTEAFF.

The chain combines TRBV18 with TRBJ2-7, with 10 bases aligning to TRBD1. CDR3 length: 15 residues. J was trimmed by 2 bases and V by 3 bases; bases with no gene match: 4. In germline, CDR1 is KGHSH, CDR2 LQKENI. CDR3 protein: CASSPGTGEAYEQYF. DNA for the CDR3: TGTGCCAGCTCACCTGGGACAGGGGAAGCCTACGAGCAGTACTTC.

This clone was seen a single time. V and J are TRBV5-4 and TRBJ2-3; no definite D call. Between the trimmed V and J ends, which lost 3 bases and 3 bases, there was a span of 5 bases. Germline V gene data show CDR1 as SGHNT and CDR2 as YYREEE (reference sequence). The CDR3 has 12 residues. CDR3 bases: TGTGCCAGCAGCTCCCGGACAGATACGCAGTATTTT. Protein sequence: CASSSRTDTQYF.

The chain couples TRBV5-5 to TRBJ1-4; TRBD1 agrees at 8 bases. This CDR3 has 16 amino acids. The J segment lost 6 bases and the V segment lost 2 bases, leaving 9 bases of the junction unmatched. Per germline, CDR1 SGHKS and CDR2 YYEKEE (reference sequence). DNA for the CDR3: TGTGCCAGCAGCTTTCGACAGGGGACGGTAGATGAAAAACTGTTTTTT. Translated, it gives CASSFRQGTVDEKLFF.